This is a list of T cell receptor beta chains from one sample in a study of CD8+ T cells in alopecia areata. The repertoire was sequenced with immunoSEQ multiplex PCR; TCRdb's copy has only in-frame clones and lacks some. The data hold tens of thousands of clones, with just over 45% observed a single time. The source was CD8+ T cells sorted from blood, collected around week 37, from a patient treated with tofacitinib. The receptors were sampled from a human donor with alopecia areata. The CDR3 runs from the conserved cysteine through the conserved F or W. D genes are given only for firm matches. Expanded clones are given a class, and other clones once, few, many or no size at all.

J gene: TRBJ2-7; V gene: TRBV29-1; D gene: .; clone size: few; CDR3 protein: CSVEEGSSYEQYF; CDR3 DNA: TGCAGCGTTGAAGAAGGATCCAGCTACGAGCAGTACTTC
J gene: TRBJ2-2; V gene: TRBV29-1; D gene: .; clone size: .; CDR3 protein: CSVERQTGELFF; CDR3 DNA: TGCAGCGTTGAGAGGCAAACCGGGGAGCTGTTTTTT
J gene: TRBJ2-2; V gene: TRBV11-2; D gene: .; clone size: .; CDR3 protein: CASSLYPPGELFF; CDR3 DNA: TGTGCCAGCAGCTTATATCCTCCCGGGGAGCTGTTTTTT
J gene: TRBJ2-7; V gene: TRBV7-3; D gene: TRBD2; clone size: .; CDR3 protein: CASSLDRTSGTYEQYF; CDR3 DNA: TGTGCCAGCAGCCTTGACCGGACTAGCGGTACCTACGAGCAGTACTTC
J gene: TRBJ2-1; V gene: TRBV6-5; D gene: .; clone size: .; CDR3 protein: CASSYSRGGEQFF; CDR3 DNA: TGTGCCAGCAGTTACTCGAGGGGCGGTGAGCAGTTCTTC
J gene: TRBJ2-7; V gene: TRBV29-1; D gene: TRBD2; clone size: .; CDR3 protein: CSVEGPGLDYEQYF; CDR3 DNA: TGCAGCGTTGAAGGGCCGGGACTAGACTACGAGCAGTACTTC
J gene: TRBJ2-3; V gene: TRBV27; D gene: .; clone size: .; CDR3 protein: CASSLRVGTLDTQYF; CDR3 DNA: TGTGCCAGCAGTTTAAGGGTGGGGACCCTGGATACGCAGTATTTT
J gene: TRBJ2-2; V gene: TRBV19; D gene: .; clone size: .; CDR3 protein: CASSITGAGELFF; CDR3 DNA: TGTGCCAGTAGTATAACCGGGGCCGGGGAGCTGTTTTTT
J gene: TRBJ2-4; V gene: TRBV30; D gene: .; clone size: .; CDR3 protein: CAWTETNIQYF; CDR3 DNA: TGTGCCTGGACTGAGACGAACATTCAGTACTTC
J gene: TRBJ2-3; V gene: TRBV29-1; D gene: TRBD1; clone size: .; CDR3 protein: CSVSRDRGITDTQYF; CDR3 DNA: TGCAGCGTAAGCCGGGACAGGGGGATCACAGATACGCAGTATTTT
J gene: TRBJ2-5; V gene: TRBV9; D gene: .; clone size: .; CDR3 protein: CASSGGPQETQYF; CDR3 DNA: TGTGCCAGCAGCGGAGGACCCCAAGAGACCCAGTACTTC
J gene: TRBJ2-7; V gene: TRBV4-1; D gene: TRBD2; clone size: few; CDR3 protein: CASSQTHQTSGVTYEQYF; CDR3 DNA: TGCGCCAGCAGCCAGACACACCAAACTAGCGGGGTTACCTACGAGCAGTACTTC
J gene: TRBJ2-5; V gene: TRBV7-7; D gene: TRBD2; clone size: once; CDR3 protein: CASSSVVLAGVETQYF; CDR3 DNA: TGTGCTAGCAGCTCCGTAGTGCTAGCGGGAGTGGAGACCCAGTACTTC
J gene: TRBJ1-1; V gene: TRBV5-1; D gene: .; clone size: .; CDR3 protein: CASSLRDMNTEAFF; CDR3 DNA: TGCGCCAGCAGCTTGAGGGATATGAACACTGAAGCTTTCTTT
J gene: TRBJ2-7; V gene: TRBV29-1; D gene: TRBD2; clone size: few; CDR3 protein: CSVGLAGGPIYEQYF; CDR3 DNA: TGCAGCGTTGGACTAGCGGGAGGCCCTATATACGAGCAGTACTTC
J gene: TRBJ2-2; V gene: TRBV19; D gene: .; clone size: .; CDR3 protein: CASSLYRTGGELFF; CDR3 DNA: TGTGCCAGTTCCCTCTACCGGACCGGCGGGGAGCTGTTTTTT
J gene: TRBJ1-1; V gene: TRBV30; D gene: TRBD1; clone size: .; CDR3 protein: CAWRGQLNTEAFF; CDR3 DNA: TGTGCCTGGAGGGGACAGTTGAACACTGAAGCTTTCTTT
J gene: TRBJ2-1; V gene: TRBV5-1; D gene: TRBD2; clone size: .; CDR3 protein: CASSPGLAGPSYNEQFF; CDR3 DNA: TGCGCCAGCAGCCCGGGACTAGCGGGGCCCTCCTACAATGAGCAGTTCTTC
J gene: TRBJ2-1; V gene: TRBV20-1; D gene: .; clone size: .; CDR3 protein: CSAEWGPSPFF; CDR3 DNA: TGCAGTGCTGAATGGGGGCCCAGCCCGTTCTTC
J gene: TRBJ2-5; V gene: TRBV13; D gene: .; clone size: few; CDR3 protein: CASSPPGPRGETQYF; CDR3 DNA: TGTGCCAGCAGCCCGCCCGGGCCGAGGGGAGAGACCCAGTACTTC
J gene: TRBJ2-7; V gene: TRBV4-1; D gene: TRBD2; clone size: few; CDR3 protein: CASSPRLAGVGEQYF; CDR3 DNA: TGCGCCAGCAGCCCCCGACTAGCGGGAGTCGGCGAGCAGTACTTC
J gene: TRBJ2-6; V gene: TRBV29-1; D gene: .; clone size: few; CDR3 protein: CSAKVRDTASGANVLTF; CDR3 DNA: TGCAGCGCGAAGGTTCGGGATACCGCCTCTGGGGCCAACGTCCTGACTTTC
J gene: TRBJ1-2; V gene: TRBV29-1; D gene: .; clone size: .; CDR3 protein: CSVEEADRANYGYTF; CDR3 DNA: TGCAGCGTTGAAGAGGCAGATAGAGCTAACTATGGCTACACCTTC
J gene: TRBJ2-4; V gene: TRBV5-1; D gene: .; clone size: .; CDR3 protein: CASMKGVPDHLNIQYF; CDR3 DNA: TGCGCCAGCATGAAGGGGGTACCCGACCATTTGAACATTCAGTACTTC
J gene: TRBJ2-7; V gene: TRBV5-1; D gene: .; clone size: .; CDR3 protein: CASSLTGFSSEQYF; CDR3 DNA: TGCGCCAGCAGCCTGACAGGTTTCTCCTCCGAGCAGTACTTC
J gene: TRBJ2-1; V gene: TRBV27; D gene: TRBD2; clone size: .; CDR3 protein: CASSSLAGGLNEQFF; CDR3 DNA: TGTGCCAGCAGTTCGCTAGCGGGAGGGCTTAATGAGCAGTTCTTC
J gene: TRBJ2-7; V gene: TRBV11-1; D gene: .; clone size: .; CDR3 protein: CASSQGRYEQYF; CDR3 DNA: TGTGCCAGCAGCCAGGGGAGGTACGAGCAGTACTTC
J gene: TRBJ2-7; V gene: TRBV29-1; D gene: .; clone size: .; CDR3 protein: CSVEGLEADYEQYF; CDR3 DNA: TGCAGCGTTGAAGGCCTAGAAGCCGACTACGAGCAGTACTTC
J gene: TRBJ1-5; V gene: TRBV2; D gene: .; clone size: few; CDR3 protein: CASSDWSGSNQPQHF; CDR3 DNA: TGTGCCAGCAGTGATTGGTCAGGGAGCAATCAGCCCCAGCATTTT
J gene: TRBJ2-1; V gene: TRBV4-1; D gene: .; clone size: .; CDR3 protein: CASSHRQTYNEQFF; CDR3 DNA: TGCGCCAGCAGCCATAGACAAACCTACAATGAGCAGTTCTTC
J gene: TRBJ1-5; V gene: TRBV5-1; D gene: .; clone size: .; CDR3 protein: CASSLRAAAGQPQHF; CDR3 DNA: TGCGCCAGCAGCTTGAGGGCGGCGGCAGGTCAGCCCCAGCATTTT
J gene: TRBJ2-7; V gene: TRBV11-2; D gene: .; clone size: .; CDR3 protein: CASSLGTTEQYF; CDR3 DNA: TGTGCCAGCAGCTTAGGGACTACCGAGCAGTACTTC
J gene: TRBJ2-7; V gene: TRBV19; D gene: TRBD1; clone size: .; CDR3 protein: CASAGTGWNEQYF; CDR3 DNA: TGTGCCAGTGCGGGGACAGGGTGGAACGAGCAGTACTTC
J gene: TRBJ2-1; V gene: TRBV6-1; D gene: .; clone size: .; CDR3 protein: CASSEARWEQFF; CDR3 DNA: TGTGCCAGCAGTGAAGCTCGATGGGAGCAGTTCTTC
J gene: TRBJ2-4; V gene: TRBV29-1; D gene: .; clone size: few; CDR3 protein: CSVDGRKNIQYF; CDR3 DNA: TGCAGCGTTGATGGCAGAAAAAACATTCAGTACTTC
J gene: TRBJ1-5; V gene: TRBV5-6; D gene: .; clone size: few; CDR3 protein: CASSFYRGPNQPQHF; CDR3 DNA: TGTGCCAGCAGCTTTTATCGGGGGCCCAATCAGCCCCAGCATTTT
J gene: TRBJ2-5; V gene: TRBV29-1; D gene: .; clone size: .; CDR3 protein: CSVDILEGAAETQYF; CDR3 DNA: TGCAGCGTTGATATTCTGGAGGGAGCGGCGGAGACCCAGTACTTC
J gene: TRBJ1-2; V gene: TRBV7-2; D gene: .; clone size: few; CDR3 protein: CASSFRGGGGYTF; CDR3 DNA: TGTGCCAGCAGCTTTCGCGGGGGCGGAGGCTACACCTTC
J gene: TRBJ2-7; V gene: TRBV7-7; D gene: .; clone size: once; CDR3 protein: CASSLGVGYEQYF; CDR3 DNA: TGTGCCAGCAGCCTCGGTGTGGGGTACGAGCAGTACTTC
J gene: TRBJ2-7; V gene: TRBV4-2; D gene: TRBD2; clone size: .; CDR3 protein: CASSPGLADPYEQYF; CDR3 DNA: TGTGCCAGCAGCCCCGGACTAGCGGACCCCTACGAGCAGTACTTC
J gene: TRBJ1-2; V gene: TRBV7-2; D gene: .; clone size: .; CDR3 protein: CASSLHNYGYTF; CDR3 DNA: TGTGCCAGCAGCTTACACAACTATGGCTACACCTTC
J gene: TRBJ2-7; V gene: TRBV30; D gene: .; clone size: once; CDR3 protein: CAAEWAAYEQYF; CDR3 DNA: TGTGCCGCTGAGTGGGCCGCCTACGAGCAGTACTTC
J gene: TRBJ2-5; V gene: TRBV25-1; D gene: .; clone size: few; CDR3 protein: CASTVPAGQGSEETQYF; CDR3 DNA: TGTGCCAGCACCGTCCCGGCGGGTCAGGGTTCGGAAGAGACCCAGTACTTC
J gene: TRBJ2-7; V gene: TRBV29-1; D gene: .; clone size: .; CDR3 protein: CSVGAGGLAYEQYF; CDR3 DNA: TGCAGCGTTGGGGCCGGGGGCTTAGCCTACGAGCAGTACTTC
J gene: TRBJ2-3; V gene: TRBV30; D gene: .; clone size: .; CDR3 protein: CAWSEPQPTSRTDTQYF; CDR3 DNA: TGTGCCTGGAGTGAACCCCAACCAACAAGTCGCACAGATACGCAGTATTTT
J gene: TRBJ2-7; V gene: TRBV25-1; D gene: .; clone size: .; CDR3 protein: CASGYSAEQYF; CDR3 DNA: TGTGCCAGCGGGTATTCGGCGGAGCAGTACTTC
J gene: TRBJ2-1; V gene: TRBV30; D gene: .; clone size: .; CDR3 protein: CAWSWGSRAAYNEQFF; CDR3 DNA: TGTGCCTGGAGTTGGGGGTCAAGGGCAGCCTACAATGAGCAGTTCTTC
J gene: TRBJ2-7; V gene: TRBV7-2; D gene: TRBD1; clone size: few; CDR3 protein: CASSEIGQGTYEQYF; CDR3 DNA: TGTGCCAGCAGTGAGATTGGACAGGGGACCTACGAGCAGTACTTC
J gene: TRBJ2-7; V gene: TRBV29-1; D gene: .; clone size: few; CDR3 protein: CSGREGVSYEQYF; CDR3 DNA: TGCAGCGGAAGAGAGGGGGTGTCCTACGAGCAGTACTTC
J gene: TRBJ2-1; V gene: TRBV29-1; D gene: .; clone size: .; CDR3 protein: CSVDLNPNEQFF; CDR3 DNA: TGCAGCGTCGACCTCAACCCCAATGAGCAGTTCTTC
J gene: TRBJ1-2; V gene: TRBV19; D gene: .; clone size: medium-sized; CDR3 protein: CASSYGRAGYTF; CDR3 DNA: TGTGCCAGTAGTTATGGGAGAGCTGGCTACACCTTC
J gene: TRBJ2-5; V gene: TRBV7-8; D gene: .; clone size: .; CDR3 protein: CASSLDRWKDSRLETQYF; CDR3 DNA: TGTGCCAGCAGCTTAGACCGGTGGAAAGACAGCCGGCTGGAGACCCAGTACTTC
J gene: TRBJ1-1; V gene: TRBV21-1; D gene: .; clone size: .; CDR3 protein: CASSNEGVTEAFF; CDR3 DNA: TGTGCCAGCAGCAACGAGGGGGTAACTGAAGCTTTCTTT
J gene: TRBJ2-7; V gene: TRBV29-1; D gene: .; clone size: once; CDR3 protein: CSVFRDNGEQYF; CDR3 DNA: TGCAGCGTCTTCCGGGACAATGGCGAGCAGTACTTC
J gene: TRBJ1-2; V gene: TRBV9; D gene: .; clone size: few; CDR3 protein: CASSVGGGAHGYTF; CDR3 DNA: TGTGCCAGCAGCGTAGGAGGGGGTGCGCATGGCTACACCTTC
J gene: TRBJ2-7; V gene: TRBV27; D gene: TRBD1; clone size: few; CDR3 protein: CASSPGGYEQYF; CDR3 DNA: TGTGCCAGCAGCCCAGGGGGATACGAGCAGTACTTC
J gene: TRBJ2-2; V gene: TRBV29-1; D gene: TRBD1; clone size: .; CDR3 protein: CSVDPGGAGGELFF; CDR3 DNA: TGCAGCGTTGATCCAGGGGGCGCCGGCGGGGAGCTGTTTTTT